The 15 T cell receptor beta chains given below trace back to one sample, sequenced in a study of blood T cells in healthy people across ages. Alongside a J-beta primer mix, a sample-barcoded 5' primer served in a second PCR lasting about 7 to 12 cycles. A single record per CDR3 protein comes from TCRdb applying MiXCR to the 5' RACE reads. The sample has around 900,000 distinct CDR3 sequences; just over 50% are singletons. The sample was blood. These receptors were obtained from a woman aged 60-75 years in good health.

The V call is TRBV7-3, the J call TRBJ2-5; 7 bases fit TRBD2. Germline-derived CDR1 and CDR2 are SGHTA and FQGTGA. J gave up 2 bases and V 5 bases, and 5 bases lay outside the gene matches. The CDR3 length is 14 residues. Here the CDR3 DNA reads TGTGCCAGCAGCCAGCTAGCGGAACAAGAGACCCAGTACTTC. It encodes CASSQLAEQETQYF.

This clonotype was recorded a few times. The chain recombines TRBV28 with TRBJ2-3; no firm D call. V was cut by 6 bases and J by 6 bases, with 13 bases left in between. The CDR3 covers 13 residues. Germline CDR1 and CDR2: MDHEN and SYDVKM. The CDR3 loop reads CASRGQPRDTQYF. CDR3 sequence (DNA): TGTGCCAGCAGGGGTCAACCTCGGGATACGCAGTATTTT.

The chain recombines TRBV20-1 with TRBJ2-5; D ambiguous. The DNA end lines up better with TRBJ2-7; the J call may be wrong. This CDR3 contains 12 residues. CDR1 and CDR2 from the germline V gene are DFQATT and SNEGSKA (reference sequence). The CDR3, as DNA: TGCAGTGCTAGCCAAAGGACCTACGAGCAGTACTTC. Translation: CSASQRTYEQYF.

The chain couples TRBV7-9 to TRBJ1-1; no reliable D call. Germline CDR1 and CDR2: SEHNR and FQNEAQ (reference sequence). V was pared by 5 bases and J by 1 base, with 17 bases between. The CDR3 contains 16 residues. CDR3 coding DNA: TGTGCCAGCAGCCCTAACTTATTGCCGTCGAACACTGAAGCTTTCTTT. This translates into CASSPNLLPSNTEAFF. Variable domain in full (rest from reference TRBV7-9 and TRBJ1-1): DTGVSQNPRHKITKRGQNVTFRCDPISEHNRLYWYRQTLGQGPEFLTYFQNEAQLEKSRLLSDRFSAERPKGSFSTLEIQRTEQGDSAMYLCASSPNLLPSNTEAFFGQGTRLTVV.

The genes are TRBV6-5 and TRBJ2-7; 8 bases line up with TRBD1. Germline V gene lookup returns CDR1 MNHEY and CDR2 SVGAGI. The CDR3 totals 14 residues. The V segment lost 9 bases and the J segment 1 base; nucleotides outside the gene matches: 8. CDR3 protein: CASFTQGGSYEQYF. CDR3 in DNA: TGTGCCAGTTTCACACAGGGGGGTTCCTACGAGCAGTACTTC.

The rearrangement joins TRBV3-1 to TRBJ2-5; 8 bases are a match to TRBD2. The J segment lost 1 base and the V segment lost 5 bases, leaving 3 bases of the junction unmatched. This CDR3 has 14 amino acids. CDR1 and CDR2 from the germline V gene are LGHDT and YNNKEL (reference sequence). This CDR3 is CASSDAGGQETQYF. Written as DNA, the CDR3 is TGTGCCAGCAGCGACGCGGGAGGCCAAGAGACCCAGTACTTC.

The chain recombines TRBV20-1 with TRBJ1-6, with a possible D match to TRBD1 (5 bases). Germline V CDR1 and CDR2: DFQATT, SNEGSKA (reference sequence). This CDR3 comprises 15 residues. The ends were cut back, 3 bases at V and 1 base at J, with 10 bases in the middle. CDR3 in amino acids: CSASSGGSYNSPLHF. For the CDR3, the DNA is TGCAGTGCTAGTTCTGGGGGATCCTATAATTCACCCCTCCACTTT.

The chain uses TRBV9 and TRBJ2-7; D may correspond to TRBD1 or TRBD2 (5 bases each). Trimming cost V 1 base and J 7 bases, with 15 bases left between them. The CDR3 runs 14 residues. Germline V gene data show CDR1 as SGDLS and CDR2 as YYNGEE. The CDR3 coding sequence is TGTGCCAGCAGCGTACGGGGCGGAGGCGGAGAGCAGTACTTC. Translating gives CASSVRGGGGEQYF.

This chain uses TRBV27 with TRBJ2-7, with 11 positions matching TRBD2. The germline gives CDR1 MNHEY, CDR2 SMNVEV (reference sequence). The V and J ends lost 5 bases and 2 bases, in that order; junction bases with no gene match: 8. The CDR3 length is 16 residues. CDR3 amino acids: CASSPPGTSGTYEQYF. CDR3 nucleotide sequence: TGTGCCAGCAGTCCGCCCGGGACTAGCGGCACCTACGAGCAGTACTTC.

This clonotype has more than one count but fewer than ten. The V gene is TRBV27, the J gene TRBJ2-3, with D tentatively TRBD1 (5 bases). V was cut by 4 bases and J by 2 bases, with 19 bases left in between. The CDR3 is made up of 17 amino acids. CDR1 and CDR2 (germline): MNHEY, SMNVEV (reference sequence). CDR3 loop: CASSSSRTILATDTQYF. For the CDR3, the DNA is TGTGCCAGCAGTTCCAGCAGGACAATCCTTGCCACAGATACGCAGTATTTT.

This rearrangement joins TRBV6-5 to TRBJ2-5; no clear D gene. The CDR3 contains 12 residues. CDR1 is MNHEY, CDR2 SVGAGI, per germline. V gave up 6 bases and J gave up 5 bases, with 10 bases separating them. In DNA, the CDR3 is TGTGCCAGCAGGTCCCTCGGGGAGACCCAGTACTTC. Protein sequence: CASRSLGETQYF.

The chain employs TRBV25-1 and TRBJ2-7; D might be TRBD1 (5 bases). The last part of the DNA fits TRBJ2-5 better; the J call may be wrong. CDR1 is MGHDK, CDR2 SYGVNS, per germline. The CDR3 spans 14 residues. Here the CDR3 DNA reads TGTGCCAGCAGTGCGACAGAGTTGGGAGAGACCCAGTACTTC. This codes for CASSATELGETQYF.

The rearrangement joins TRBV19 to TRBJ2-3; D may be TRBD2 (6 bases). CDR3 size: 14 residues. The V end lost 6 bases, the J end lost 2 bases, and 12 bases lay between the germline ends. Germline CDR1 reads LNHDA; CDR2 reads SQIVND (reference sequence). CDR3 nucleotides: TGTGCCAGTAGCGGGAGAGGTTACACAGATACGCAGTATTTT. Translating gives CASSGRGYTDTQYF.

This clonotype was seen a handful of times. CDR3 sequence (DNA): TGCGCCAGCAGCGACCTGCTGGGTCGGGAGCAGTACTTC. It specifies CASSDLLGREQYF. The rearrangement links TRBV4-1 to TRBJ2-7, with unresolved D. Germline CDR1 reads MGHRA; CDR2 reads YSYEKL. The CDR3 spans 13 residues. V lost 5 bases and J 7 bases, leaving 15 bases between the germline ends.

The V call is TRBV7-9, the J call TRBJ1-2; D ambiguous. The CDR3 is made up of 14 amino acids. The V end lost 5 bases, the J end lost 6 bases, and 16 bases lay between the germline ends. CDR1 is SEHNR and CDR2 is FQNEAQ in the germline V gene (reference sequence). This CDR3 reads CASSPGIRGNGYTF. CDR3 nucleotide sequence: TGTGCCAGCAGCCCCGGAATTCGAGGCAATGGCTACACCTTC.